This passage covers 3 T cell receptor beta chains from one sample sequenced in a study of T cell repertoires in cytomegalovirus infection (dated by TCRdb to about 2019). This specimen's treatment or condition label, per the study, means: in vitro stimulation with specific CMV peptide epitopes to enrich CMV-specific T cells. The data were produced on an Illumina HiSeq 1500. TCRdb handled the public reads itself, with Q25 trimming in fastp and clone calling in MiXCR, and kept productive beta chains. Duplicate CDR3 protein sequences are folded into a single record with the most common DNA and genes. The sample table records a few hundred thousand distinct CDR3 sequences; 35% to 50% of these occur just once. Jointly, the top ten make up 48% of the sample. The antigens these receptors bind are not known. The sequences come from cultured PBMCs, collected from culture after CMV antigen stimulation. The receptors come from a human donor in good health (CMV status not recorded). Some clones in this sample may be carry-over from other donors' samples.

A few counts support this clonotype. The chain combines TRBV28 with TRBJ2-3; possibly TRBD2 for D (5 bases). The germline V gene has CDR1 MDHEN and CDR2 SYDVKM. CDR3 size: 14 residues. V shed 2 bases and J shed 2 bases, with 8 bases lying between them. The CDR3 reads CASSLDYTTDTQYF. The CDR3 DNA is TGTGCCAGCAGTTTAGACTATACCACAGATACGCAGTATTTT.

The chain couples TRBV6-1 to TRBJ2-1; a possible D gene is TRBD2 (6 bases). This CDR3 is built from 15 residues. Per germline, CDR1 MNHNS and CDR2 SASEGT. Between the trimmed V and J ends, which lost 4 bases and 4 bases, there was a span of 14 bases. The CDR3 sequence is CASSGATGAYNEQFF. The CDR3 DNA reads as TGTGCCAGCAGTGGTGCGACGGGAGCGTACAATGAGCAGTTCTTC.

This clonotype was seen repeatedly, ten times or more. The chain is built from TRBV12-3 or TRBV12-4 and TRBJ2-3, with D unclear. This CDR3 has 14 amino acids. Trimming shortened V by 7 bases and J by 3 bases, and 14 bases separated the two germline ends. The CDR3 bases are TGTGCCAGCACCTCGGCTAGGCGAACAGATACGCAGTATTTT. Encoded protein: CASTSARRTDTQYF.